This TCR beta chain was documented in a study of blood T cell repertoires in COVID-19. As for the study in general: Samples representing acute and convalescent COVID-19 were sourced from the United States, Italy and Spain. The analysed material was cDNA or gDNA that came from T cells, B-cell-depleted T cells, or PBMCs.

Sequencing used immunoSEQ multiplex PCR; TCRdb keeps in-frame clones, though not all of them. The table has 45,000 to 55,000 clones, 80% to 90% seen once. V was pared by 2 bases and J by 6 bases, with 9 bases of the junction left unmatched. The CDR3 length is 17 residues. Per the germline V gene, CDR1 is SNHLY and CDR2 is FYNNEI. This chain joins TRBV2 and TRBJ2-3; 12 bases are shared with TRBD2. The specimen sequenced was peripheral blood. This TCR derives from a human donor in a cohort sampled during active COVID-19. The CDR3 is CASSERVLAGGLDTQYF. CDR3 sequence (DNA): TGTGCCAGCAGTGAACGTGTGCTAGCGGGGGGGCTCGATACGCAGTATTTT.